A single sample is the source of the 10 T cell receptor beta chains below, sequenced in a study of T cell responses to AZD1222 COVID-19 vaccine. The repertoire was sequenced with immunoSEQ multiplex PCR; TCRdb's copy has only in-frame clones and lacks some. The sample lists roughly 93,000 clones, around 89% seen once, with around 1.6% in the top ten. This specimen consisted of peripheral blood, obtained on day 0 of AZD1222 vaccination. These receptors came from an adult in good health.

This rearrangement joins TRBV5-3 to TRBJ1-1; D remains unclear. TRBV5-3 is an ORF, with its function uncertain. V lost 7 bases and J lost 5, with 18 bases in between. This CDR3 spans 14 amino acids. The CDR3 spells CARPPFPHGTEAFF. DNA of the CDR3: TGTGCCAGACCCCCTTTCCCCCATGGGACTGAAGCTTTCTTT.

V is TRBV5-1 and J is TRBJ1-5; D is ambiguous. Trimming cost V 8 bases and J 3 bases, with 12 bases left between them. This CDR3 has 13 amino acids. The germline gives CDR1 SGHRS, CDR2 YFSETQ. This CDR3 is CASSEVPNQPQHF. CDR3 coding DNA: TGCGCCAGTTCCGAGGTCCCCAATCAGCCCCAGCATTTT.

This clone was observed a handful of times. V and J are TRBV30 and TRBJ1-2; tentative D call: TRBD1 (6 bases). With 1 base removed from V and 9 bases from J, the gap between germline ends came to 21 bases. The CDR3 sequence is 15 residues long. CDR1 and CDR2 (germline): GTSNPN, SVGIG (reference sequence). The CDR3 region has the DNA TGTGCCTGGAGTGCCCCAATCAAAGGGACACCAAGCTACACCTTC. Protein product: CAWSAPIKGTPSYTF. The full variable domain, with the rest looked up from reference TRBV30 and TRBJ1-2, is SQTIHQWPATLVQPVGSPLSLECTVEGTSNPNLYWYRQAAGRGLQLLFYSVGIGQISSEVPQNLSASRPQDRQFILSSKKLLLSDSGFYLCAWSAPIKGTPSYTFGSGTRLTVV.

The CDR3 bases are TGTGCCAGCAGCGCGACCGGACTAGCGGGGCAAGAGACCCAGTACTTC. Its protein is CASSATGLAGQETQYF. This chain uses TRBV9 with TRBJ2-5; the match to TRBD2 covers 12 bases. Germline loops: CDR1 SGDLS, CDR2 YYNGEE. Trimming took 3 bases from V and 2 from J; bases not matched to a gene: 5. The CDR3 has 16 residues.

V gene TRBV5-4 combines with J gene TRBJ2-3; 10 bases fit TRBD1. Germline V gene data show CDR1 as SGHNT and CDR2 as YYREEE (reference sequence). CDR3 size: 15 residues. Losses at the gene ends were 2 bases for V and 4 bases for J; bases not matched to a gene: 4. The CDR3 DNA reads as TGTGCCAGCAGCTTCCGACAGGGGGCCGCAGATACGCAGTATTTT. It specifies CASSFRQGAADTQYF.

This clone came up a few times. The CDR3 reads CASSWTIQGTIYF. The CDR3 nucleotides read TGTGCCAGCAGCTGGACTATCCAGGGCACCATATATTTT. The V and J genes are TRBV7-2 and TRBJ1-3, with a weak D call TRBD1 (5 bases). Germline lookup yields CDR1 SGHTA and CDR2 FQGNSA. Trimming removed 4 bases from V and 9 bases from J, with 13 bases in between. There are 13 residues in the CDR3.

This clone was seen a single time. The chain carries TRBV29-1 and TRBJ1-1, with D tentatively TRBD1 (5 bases). V was pared by 0 bases and J by 3 bases, with 14 bases between. This CDR3 has 15 amino acids. Germline assignment: CDR1 SQVTM and CDR2 ANQGSEA. DNA for the CDR3: TGCAGCGTTGAAGATTCAGGGCAGGGTCACACTGAAGCTTTCTTT. This gives the protein CSVEDSGQGHTEAFF.

The chain joins TRBV5-4 to TRBJ1-2; D is undetermined. V lost 4 bases and J 0 bases, leaving 10 bases between the germline ends. CDR3 length equals 14 residues. Germline V gives CDR1 SGHNT, CDR2 YYREEE (reference sequence). CDR3 bases: TGTGCCAGCAGCGGAGGGTCAGCTAACTATGGCTACACCTTC. Protein sequence: CASSGGSANYGYTF.

The CDR3 spells CASSRGRYEQYF. The CDR3 DNA reads as TGTGCCAGTAGTCGGGGTAGATACGAGCAGTACTTC. The chain is built from TRBV19 and TRBJ2-7, with D tentatively TRBD2 (5 bases). Germline CDR1 is LNHDA and CDR2 is SQIVND (reference sequence). The germline V and J ends were trimmed by 5 bases and 4 bases, with 9 bases remaining between them. CDR3 length equals 12 residues.

The gene calls are TRBV27 and TRBJ1-1; D possibly corresponds to TRBD1 (6 bases). Trimming pared 2 bases from V and 4 bases from J, leaving 14 bases between. The CDR3 sequence is 15 residues long. The V gene's germline CDR1 is MNHEY and CDR2 SMNVEV (reference sequence). The CDR3 here is CASSLKTGLPTEAFF. The CDR3 DNA reads TGTGCCAGCAGTTTAAAGACAGGTCTCCCCACTGAAGCTTTCTTT.